The 9 T cell receptor beta chains below were found in one sample sequenced in a study of cytomegalovirus exposure and HLA in healthy donors. It was with 60 Vbeta and 13 Jbeta primers that the PCR ran. Sequenced by immunoSEQ multiplex PCR; TCRdb stores in-frame clones only, minus some. The sample holds 85,000 to 120,000 clones, about three quarters seen once. Material: PBMCs. Receptors originate from a boy aged 5-17 years in good health and CMV-seronegative.

The V and J genes are TRBV27 and TRBJ2-7; no clear D. CDR1 is MNHEY and CDR2 is SMNVEV in the germline V gene (reference sequence). The CDR3 is 13 residues long. V was cut by 5 bases and J by 0 bases, with 8 bases left in between. The CDR3 is CASSLGPSYEQYF. In nucleotides, the CDR3 is TGTGCCAGCAGTCTTGGGCCCTCCTACGAGCAGTACTTC.

The J gene is TRBJ1-1, the V gene TRBV2, with D unresolved. The CDR3 is 11 amino acids. Germline CDR1 and CDR2: SNHLY and FYNNEI. V was trimmed by 8 bases and J by 1 base, leaving 5 bases between them. In DNA form, the CDR3 reads TGTGCCAGCCGGGAGAACACTGAAGCTTTCTTT. Its protein is CASRENTEAFF. Filled out from reference TRBV2 and TRBJ1-1, the complete variable domain reads EPEVTQTPSHQVTQMGQEVILRCVPISNHLYFYWYRQILGQKVEFLVSFYNNEISEKSEIFDDQFSVERPDGSNFTLKIRSTKLEDSAMYFCASRENTEAFFGQGTRLTVV.

This clone was picked up one time. The chain uses TRBV6-5 and TRBJ1-5; 9 nucleotides line up with TRBD1. Germline V gene lookup returns CDR1 MNHEY and CDR2 SVGAGI. The CDR3 is 13 amino acids. With V trimmed by 6 bases and J by 7 bases, 4 bases remained unmatched. CDR3 region: CASSTGGGQPQHF. CDR3 coding DNA: TGTGCCAGCAGCACAGGGGGCGGGCAGCCCCAGCATTTT.

The rearrangement uses TRBV11-3 and TRBJ2-5, with TRBD2 matching 7 bases. The germline gives CDR1 SGHNT, CDR2 YENEEA. The CDR3 length is 15 residues. V lost 1 base to trimming and J lost 5 bases; unmatched junction nucleotides: 7. The CDR3 here is CASSLARESLETQYF. Here the CDR3 DNA reads TGTGCCAGCAGCTTAGCGCGGGAGAGCCTCGAGACCCAGTACTTC.

The chain uses TRBV5-4 and TRBJ1-1, with D possibly matching TRBD1 (5 bases). The V end lost 4 bases, the J end lost 6 bases, and 16 bases lay between the germline ends. The CDR3 spans 14 residues. CDR1 SGHNT and CDR2 YYREEE come from the germline V gene (reference sequence). CDR3 in amino acids: CASSRVPGPPEAFF. In DNA form, the CDR3 reads TGTGCCAGCAGCAGGGTTCCAGGGCCTCCTGAAGCTTTCTTT.

This chain uses TRBV28 with TRBJ2-7, with a tentative D call TRBD1 (6 bases). CDR1 is MDHEN and CDR2 is SYDVKM in the germline V gene. The CDR3 loop spans 14 amino acids. Trimming removed 3 bases at V and 4 bases at J, with 13 bases between. This CDR3 is CASSFDRLGYEQYF. CDR3 nucleotide sequence: TGTGCCAGCAGTTTTGACAGGCTTGGTTACGAGCAGTACTTC.

This chain joins TRBV6-5 and TRBJ2-2; D perhaps matches TRBD2 (5 bases). The germline V gene encodes CDR1 MNHEY and CDR2 SVGAGI. Trimming removed 8 bases at V and 7 bases at J, with 11 bases between. This CDR3 is built from 12 residues. CDR3 DNA sequence: TGTGCCAGCCGAGCGGCGAGCGGGGAGCTGTTTTTT. It translates to CASRAASGELFF.

The chain combines TRBV5-6 with TRBJ2-2; 8 bases fit TRBD1. The CDR3 is 13 amino acids. The J segment lost 6 bases and the V segment lost 4 bases, leaving 2 bases of the junction unmatched. The germline CDR1 and CDR2 sequences are SGHDT and YYEEEE. CDR3 amino acids: CASSEDRAGELFF. CDR3 coding DNA: TGTGCCAGCAGCGAGGACAGGGCCGGGGAGCTGTTTTTT.

The chain couples TRBV7-6 to TRBJ2-7; 9 nucleotides match TRBD2. CDR1 is SGHVS and CDR2 is FNYEAQ in the germline V gene. The CDR3 loop spans 17 amino acids. The V gene end was trimmed by 4 bases and the J gene end by 1 base; junction bases not matched to a gene: 11. DNA of the CDR3: TGTGCCAGCAGCTCGGGGGGCGGGAGGGCCACGTCCTACGAGCAGTACTTC. This gives the protein CASSSGGGRATSYEQYF.